This T cell receptor beta chain came from a study of human T cells and chemical hapten exposure. On this clonotype: Its antigen is currently unknown.

Specified time point: healthy volunteer bleed at 2 weeks. Extraction of total RNA was performed on unfractionated whole blood. Trimming shortened V by 2 bases and J by 5 bases, and 16 bases separated the two germline ends. Germline V gene data show CDR1 as MNHNY and CDR2 as SVGAGI (reference sequence). The CDR3 runs to 16 residues. The study, taken as a whole, reports: TCRs exceeding 1 in 1000 frequency stayed unchanged with DPC sensitization.

Individual cDNA molecules each carried unique molecular identifiers attached by the library. In the original analysis: With a range of 23,224 to 690,600, the median per sample was about 87,000 TCRs. TCRdb recomputed calls from the RACE reads with MiXCR, one row per CDR3 protein. TCRdb's processing, not the authors', yielded these V and J calls. The sample lists around 130,000 distinct CDR3 sequences, about 9% occurring once. This receptor was taken from a male donor in good health. Some clones in this sample may be carry-over from other donors' samples. Material: whole blood. The chain carries TRBV6-6 and TRBJ2-1; D possibly uses TRBD1 or TRBD2 (5 bases each). CDR3 nucleotides: TGTGCCAGCAGTTACCGGATCGGGACCCCAAACAATGAGCAGTTCTTC. This encodes CASSYRIGTPNNEQFF.